The present TCR beta chain was sequenced within a study of vaccination effects on CD4 cells after COVID-19. Pools of viral peptides were used by the ViraFEST assay to expand antigen-specific CD4+ T cells ahead of sequencing. Cells that had been cultured for roughly 9 days were the source of isolated CD4+ T cells. According to PCR results, the person was infected with SARS-CoV-2 between March and December 2020. Turning to this clone: Its specificity is unknown.

Deletions cut 3 bases from V and 5 bases from J, with 15 bases between. The CDR3 covers 14 residues. Germline assignment: CDR1 SGHRS and CDR2 YFSETQ. The repertoire was sequenced with immunoSEQ multiplex PCR; TCRdb's copy has only in-frame clones and lacks some. The table lists under 80,000 clones, over 60% of them singletons. The sequence was collected from a human donor who had a prior SARS-CoV-2 infection. Material: CD4+ T cells from PBMCs cultured with HIV peptides, obtained before COVID-19 vaccination. Subset reported: HIV-1 Nef peptide pool negative control/reference culture. The V gene is TRBV5-1, the J gene TRBJ2-7, with TRBD1 as a possible D gene (7 bases). The CDR3 nucleotides read TGCGCCAGCAGCTCTATCCCAGGGGGGCACGAGCAGTACTTC. Residues: CASSSIPGGHEQYF.